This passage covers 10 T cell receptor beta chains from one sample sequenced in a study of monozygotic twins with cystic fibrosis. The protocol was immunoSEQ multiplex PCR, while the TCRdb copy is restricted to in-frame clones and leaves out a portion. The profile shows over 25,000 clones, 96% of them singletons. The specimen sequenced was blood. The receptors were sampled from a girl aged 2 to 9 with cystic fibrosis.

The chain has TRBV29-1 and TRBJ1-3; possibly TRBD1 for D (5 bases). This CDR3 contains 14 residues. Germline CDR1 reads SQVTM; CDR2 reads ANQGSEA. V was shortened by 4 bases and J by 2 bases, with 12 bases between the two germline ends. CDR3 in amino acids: CSVGSGATGNTIYF. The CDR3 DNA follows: TGCAGCGTTGGATCTGGGGCGACTGGAAACACCATATATTTT.

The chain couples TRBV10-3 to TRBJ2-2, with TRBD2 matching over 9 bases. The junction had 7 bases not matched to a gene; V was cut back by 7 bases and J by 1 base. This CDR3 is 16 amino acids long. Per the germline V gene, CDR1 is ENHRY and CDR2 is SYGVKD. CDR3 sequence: CAITNPAGGNTGELFF. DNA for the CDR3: TGTGCCATCACCAATCCAGCGGGAGGGAACACCGGGGAGCTGTTTTTT.

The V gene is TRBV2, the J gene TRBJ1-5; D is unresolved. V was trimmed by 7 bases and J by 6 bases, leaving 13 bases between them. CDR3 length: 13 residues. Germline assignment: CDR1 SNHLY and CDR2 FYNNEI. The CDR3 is CASTERGFQPQHF. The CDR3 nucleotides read TGTGCCAGCACCGAACGAGGATTTCAGCCCCAGCATTTT.

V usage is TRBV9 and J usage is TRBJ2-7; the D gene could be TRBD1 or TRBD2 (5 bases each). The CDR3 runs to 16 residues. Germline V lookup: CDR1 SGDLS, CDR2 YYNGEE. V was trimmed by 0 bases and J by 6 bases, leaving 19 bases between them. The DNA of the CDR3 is TGTGCCAGCAGCGTAGGTTACGGGACGGGATTATTCGAGCAGTACTTC. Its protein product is CASSVGYGTGLFEQYF.

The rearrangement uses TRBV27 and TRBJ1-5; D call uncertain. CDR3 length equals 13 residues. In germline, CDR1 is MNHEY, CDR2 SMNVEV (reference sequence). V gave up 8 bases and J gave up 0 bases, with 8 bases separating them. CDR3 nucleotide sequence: TGTGCCAGCGGCCCTAGTAGCAATCAGCCCCAGCATTTT. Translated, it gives CASGPSSNQPQHF.

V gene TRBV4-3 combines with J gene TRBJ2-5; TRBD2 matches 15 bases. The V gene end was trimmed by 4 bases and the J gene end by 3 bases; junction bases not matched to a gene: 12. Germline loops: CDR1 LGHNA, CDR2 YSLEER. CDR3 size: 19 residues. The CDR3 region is CASSPFGLAGGPGEETQYF. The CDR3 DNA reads TGCGCCAGCAGCCCGTTTGGACTAGCGGGAGGGCCTGGGGAAGAGACCCAGTACTTC.

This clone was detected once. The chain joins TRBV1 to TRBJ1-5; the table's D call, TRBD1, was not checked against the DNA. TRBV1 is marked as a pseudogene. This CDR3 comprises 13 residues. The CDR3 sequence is CTSSQGHNQPQHF. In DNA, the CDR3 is TGCACCAGCAGCCAGGGACACAATCAGCCCCAGCATTTT.

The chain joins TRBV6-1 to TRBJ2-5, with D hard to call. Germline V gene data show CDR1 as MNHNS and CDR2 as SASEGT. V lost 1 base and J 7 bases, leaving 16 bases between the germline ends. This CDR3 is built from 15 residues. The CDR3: CASSEGSSPMGTQYF. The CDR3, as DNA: TGTGCCAGCAGTGAAGGTTCGAGCCCCATGGGGACCCAGTACTTC.

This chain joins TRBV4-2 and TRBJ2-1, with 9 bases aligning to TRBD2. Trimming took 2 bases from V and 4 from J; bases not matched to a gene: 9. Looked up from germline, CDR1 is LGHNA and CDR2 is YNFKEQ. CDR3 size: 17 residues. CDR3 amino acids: CASSQHGGRGLYNEQFF. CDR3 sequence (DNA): TGTGCCAGCAGCCAACATGGCGGGAGGGGTTTATACAATGAGCAGTTCTTC.

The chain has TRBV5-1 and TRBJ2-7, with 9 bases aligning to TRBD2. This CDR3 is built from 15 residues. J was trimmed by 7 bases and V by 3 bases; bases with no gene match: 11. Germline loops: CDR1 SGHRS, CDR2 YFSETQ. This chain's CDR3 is CASSSLAGGPREQYF. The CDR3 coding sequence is TGCGCCAGCAGCTCCCTCGCGGGAGGGCCGAGGGAGCAGTACTTC. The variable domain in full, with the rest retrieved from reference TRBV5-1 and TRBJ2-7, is KAGVTQTPRYLIKTRGQQVTLSCSPISGHRSVSWYQQTPGQGLQFLFEYFSETQRNKGNFPGRFSGRQFSNSRSEMNVSTLELGDSALYLCASSSLAGGPREQYFGPGTRLTVT.